This passage covers 27 T cell receptor beta chains from one sample sequenced in a study of shared clonotypes between healthy human individuals. Profiling relied on immunoSEQ multiplex PCR, and the TCRdb table lists in-frame clones only, not all of them. The repertoire holds hundreds of thousands of clones, with about three quarters as singletons. The sequencing input was memory CD4+ T cells sorted from blood. Subset here: CD45RA-negative fraction. The receptors here all came from a woman under 40 in good health.

This rearrangement joins TRBV10-3 to TRBJ2-5, with a tentative D call TRBD1 (5 bases). This CDR3 spans 14 amino acids. Germline V gene data show CDR1 as ENHRY and CDR2 as SYGVKD. Trimming removed 2 bases from V and 5 bases from J, with 12 bases in between. The DNA of the CDR3 is TGTGCCATCAGTGAGGGTCAGGGTGGGGAGACCCAGTACTTC. Amino acid sequence: CAISEGQGGETQYF.

The J gene is TRBJ2-5, the V gene TRBV7-9; 10 nucleotides align to TRBD1. Unmatched junction bases numbered 11, after V lost 5 bases and J lost 5 bases. Per germline, CDR1 SEHNR and CDR2 FQNEAQ (reference sequence). CDR3 length: 16 residues. The CDR3 bases are TGTGCCAGCAGCCCGCGGGGACAGGGGACTTTGGAGACCCAGTACTTC. As protein: CASSPRGQGTLETQYF.

The genes are TRBV18 and TRBJ1-2, with 7 bases lining up with TRBD1. The CDR3 is 14 residues long. CDR1 and CDR2 from the germline V gene are KGHSH and LQKENI. V lost 0 bases and J lost 7; bases outside the gene matches: 5. CDR3 nucleotides: TGTGCCAGCTCACCACCCGACAGGGCCCTTGGCTACACCTTC. Translated: CASSPPDRALGYTF. The variable domain in full, with the rest retrieved from reference TRBV18 and TRBJ1-2, is NAGVMQNPRHLVRRRGQEARLRCSPMKGHSHVYWYRQLPEEGLKFMVYLQKENIIDESGMPKERFSAEFPKEGPSILRIQQVVRGDSAAYFCASSPPDRALGYTFGSGTRLTVV.

The chain has TRBV29-1 and TRBJ2-3, with D tentatively TRBD2 (7 bases). The CDR3 length is 15 residues. Germline V gene sequence: CDR1 SQVTM, CDR2 ANQGSEA. V was shortened by 0 bases and J by 3 bases, with 13 bases between the two germline ends. CDR3 bases: TGCAGCGTTGAAGATGGACGGGGGGCTACAGATACGCAGTATTTT. Protein: CSVEDGRGATDTQYF.

The chain carries TRBV4-1 and TRBJ2-1, with TRBD2 identical over 7 bases. There are 17 residues in the CDR3. Germline V gene sequence: CDR1 MGHRA, CDR2 YSYEKL. V trimming: 3 bases; J trimming: 7 bases; junction bases outside the gene matches: 15. The CDR3 DNA sequence: TGCGCCAGCAGCCAGCCGACTCGCGAGCGGGATAAGAATGAGCAGTTCTTC. Translation: CASSQPTRERDKNEQFF.

A few counts support this clone. The rearrangement links TRBV11-3 to TRBJ2-2, with a possible D match to TRBD1 (6 bases). V was cut by 0 bases and J by 7 bases, with 12 bases left in between. CDR1 and CDR2 from the germline V gene are SGHNT and YENEEA. There are 15 residues in the CDR3. The CDR3 DNA is TGTGCCAGCAGCTTAGATCAGGGGATGGACGGGGAGCTGTTTTTT. Translating it yields CASSLDQGMDGELFF.

The genes are TRBV28 and TRBJ2-7, with 9 bases that match TRBD2. In germline, CDR1 is MDHEN, CDR2 SYDVKM. J was trimmed by 2 bases and V by 5 bases; bases with no gene match: 10. The CDR3 extends over 16 amino acids. The CDR3 DNA is TGTGCCAGCAGTCCCCCCGGGACTAGCAAAACCTACGAGCAGTACTTC. It translates to CASSPPGTSKTYEQYF.

CDR3 nucleotide sequence: TGTGCCAGCAGCCCACGGGAGAACACCGGGGAGCTGTTTTTT. Residues: CASSPRENTGELFF. This chain uses TRBV11-2 with TRBJ2-2, with a possible D match to TRBD2 (5 bases). Germline lookup yields CDR1 SGHAT and CDR2 FQNNGV. The CDR3 consists of 14 residues. The V gene lost 5 bases and the J gene lost 1 base, with 8 bases spanning the gap.

The chain is built from TRBV7-2 and TRBJ1-2; no clear D. V was cut by 6 bases and J by 3 bases, with 8 bases left in between. The CDR3 totals 12 residues. Germline CDR1 is SGHTA and CDR2 is FQGNSA. CDR3 loop: CASRGFDYGYTF. The CDR3 DNA follows: TGTGCCAGCAGGGGGTTTGACTATGGCTACACCTTC.

The chain couples TRBV27 to TRBJ2-6; weak D call: TRBD2 (6 bases). In germline, CDR1 is MNHEY, CDR2 SMNVEV (reference sequence). Trimming shortened V by 1 base and J by 3 bases, and 7 bases separated the two germline ends. The CDR3 has 15 residues. The CDR3 nucleotides read TGTGCCAGCAGTTTATGGGGAGGTGGGGCCAACGTCCTGACTTTC. It codes for CASSLWGGGANVLTF.

In regard to this clone: An end of the junction differs from the germline gene, which may be a read error. The chain couples TRBV7-9 to TRBJ2-7, with TRBD2 identical over 12 bases. The CDR3 has 17 amino acids. Germline V gene sequence: CDR1 SEHNR, CDR2 FQNEAQ (reference sequence). Written as DNA, the CDR3 is TGTGCCAGCAGCCTAGCGATCAGGACTAGCGGGAACTACGAGCAGTACTTC. Its translation: CASSLAIRTSGNYEQYF.

The V call is TRBV11-1, the J call TRBJ2-7; 8 bases align to TRBD2. Losses at the gene ends were 5 bases for V and 5 bases for J; bases not matched to a gene: 8. Germline values: CDR1 SGHAT, CDR2 FQDESV (reference sequence). This CDR3 region has 14 residues. The CDR3 coding sequence is TGTGCCAGCAGCCCCGGGGGGGGGTCGGACGAGCAGTACTTC. Its protein is CASSPGGGSDEQYF.

DNA for the CDR3: TGTGCCAGCAGTTTGGTCAGATATACCGGGGAGCTGTTTTTT. Translating it yields CASSLVRYTGELFF. V and J are TRBV28 and TRBJ2-2; D is uncertain. The CDR3 totals 14 residues. Trimming removed 3 bases from V and 5 bases from J, with 10 bases in between. Germline lookup yields CDR1 MDHEN and CDR2 SYDVKM.

The chain combines TRBV5-1 with TRBJ1-2; TRBD1 might be the D (6 bases). Germline-derived CDR1 and CDR2 are SGHRS and YFSETQ. The ends were cut back, 2 bases at V and 1 base at J, with 9 bases in the middle. The CDR3 has 14 amino acids. This CDR3 reads CASSFGTINYGYTF. The CDR3 DNA follows: TGCGCCAGCAGCTTTGGGACAATTAACTATGGCTACACCTTC. Using reference TRBV5-1 and TRBJ1-2 for the parts outside the CDR3, the full variable domain is KAGVTQTPRYLIKTRGQQVTLSCSPISGHRSVSWYQQTPGQGLQFLFEYFSETQRNKGNFPGRFSGRQFSNSRSEMNVSTLELGDSALYLCASSFGTINYGYTFGSGTRLTVV.

The V gene is TRBV19, the J gene TRBJ2-7, with 8 bases that match TRBD1. This CDR3 spans 15 amino acids. V shed 6 bases and J 3 bases; nucleotides not matched to a gene: 10. Germline CDR1 is LNHDA and CDR2 is SQIVND (reference sequence). The CDR3 loop reads CASRQRGQALYEQYF. The CDR3 DNA reads as TGTGCCAGTAGGCAAAGGGGACAGGCGCTCTACGAGCAGTACTTC.

This chain links TRBV5-1 with TRBJ2-1, with 7 positions matching TRBD2. This CDR3 is 16 amino acids long. V lost 1 base, J lost 4 bases, and 8 bases stayed unmatched. The germline V gene has CDR1 SGHRS and CDR2 YFSETQ. CDR3 residues: CASSLLGLAEYNEQFF. The CDR3 DNA reads TGCGCCAGCAGCTTGCTTGGTCTAGCGGAATACAATGAGCAGTTCTTC.

The CDR3 region is CASATGGQSTDTQYF. The CDR3 DNA is TGTGCCAGCGCCACGGGGGGGCAGAGCACAGATACGCAGTATTTT. This chain joins TRBV7-3 and TRBJ2-3; TRBD2 aligns across 8 bases. Germline CDR1 SGHTA, CDR2 FQGTGA. V dropped 8 bases and J dropped 0; count of bases not matched to a gene: 7. The CDR3 extends over 15 amino acids.

The chain combines TRBV18 with TRBJ2-3, with D perhaps TRBD1 (7 bases). Germline assignment: CDR1 KGHSH and CDR2 LQKENI. This CDR3 contains 16 residues. With 2 bases removed from V and 2 bases from J, the gap between germline ends came to 14 bases. In DNA form, the CDR3 reads TGTGCCAGCTCACCAGGCGGGGACAGATACACAGATACGCAGTATTTT. Protein product: CASSPGGDRYTDTQYF.

V usage is TRBV18 and J usage is TRBJ2-1, with 7 bases aligning to TRBD1. V gave up 5 bases and J gave up 0 bases; unmatched junction bases: 4. The length of the CDR3 is 15 residues. Germline lookup yields CDR1 KGHSH and CDR2 LQKENI. For the CDR3, the DNA is TGTGCCAGCTCATATGGGACAGACTCCTACAATGAGCAGTTCTTC. Residues: CASSYGTDSYNEQFF.

The chain recombines TRBV28 with TRBJ2-7, with 11 nucleotides matching TRBD2. This CDR3 spans 14 amino acids. J lost 2 bases, V lost 7 bases, and 4 bases had no gene match. Germline CDR1 is MDHEN and CDR2 is SYDVKM. The CDR3 loop reads CASKLAGGTYEQYF. CDR3 coding DNA: TGTGCCAGCAAGCTAGCGGGAGGAACCTACGAGCAGTACTTC.

V usage is TRBV7-9 and J usage is TRBJ2-7, with 8 bases lining up with TRBD1. Germline lookup yields CDR1 SEHNR and CDR2 FQNEAQ (reference sequence). With 1 base clipped from V and 3 bases from J, the junction kept 5 bases outside the gene matches. CDR3 size: 15 residues. In DNA, the CDR3 is TGTGCCAGCAGCTTAGGACAGGGGTCCAACTACGAGCAGTACTTC. Translation gives CASSLGQGSNYEQYF.

This clone was counted between two and nine times. This chain uses TRBV5-4 with TRBJ2-1; TRBD2 matches at 8 bases. Germline values: CDR1 SGHNT, CDR2 YYREEE (reference sequence). The CDR3 loop spans 16 amino acids. V shed 2 bases and J 2 bases; nucleotides not matched to a gene: 6. The CDR3 region is CASSFGGEFAYNEQFF. The CDR3 bases are TGTGCCAGCAGCTTCGGGGGGGAGTTCGCCTACAATGAGCAGTTCTTC. Drawing the rest from reference TRBV5-4 and TRBJ2-1, the complete variable domain is ETGVTQSPTHLIKTRGQQVTLRCSSQSGHNTVSWYQQALGQGPQFIFQYYREEENGRGNFPPRFSGLQFPNYSSELNVNALELDDSALYLCASSFGGEFAYNEQFFGPGTRLTVL.

This clone has more than one count but fewer than ten. V is TRBV28 and J is TRBJ1-5, with a tentative D call TRBD1 (6 bases). V was trimmed by 10 bases and J by 3 bases, leaving 16 bases between them. Germline V gene sequence: CDR1 MDHEN, CDR2 SYDVKM. This CDR3 region has 14 residues. The CDR3 nucleotides read TGTGCCATCGGGGGGCACACGGTCAATCAGCCCCAGCATTTT. Its protein is CAIGGHTVNQPQHF. The full variable domain, with the rest looked up from reference TRBV28 and TRBJ1-5, is DVKVTQSSRYLVKRTGEKVFLECVQDMDHENMFWYRQDPGLGLRLIYFSYDVKMKEKGDIPEGYSVSREKKERFSLILESASTNQTSMYLCAIGGHTVNQPQHFGDGTRLSIL.

The chain combines TRBV18 with TRBJ2-1; the D is unclear. The germline V gene has CDR1 KGHSH and CDR2 LQKENI. The CDR3 totals 15 residues. Between the trimmed V and J ends, which lost 2 bases and 3 bases, there was a span of 11 bases. CDR3 residues: CASSPSMLNYNEQFF. CDR3 nucleotide sequence: TGTGCCAGCTCACCATCAATGCTGAACTACAATGAGCAGTTCTTC. Full variable domain (outside the CDR3, taken from reference TRBV18 and TRBJ2-1): NAGVMQNPRHLVRRRGQEARLRCSPMKGHSHVYWYRQLPEEGLKFMVYLQKENIIDESGMPKERFSAEFPKEGPSILRIQQVVRGDSAAYFCASSPSMLNYNEQFFGPGTRLTVL.

The V and J genes are TRBV28 and TRBJ1-3, with D hard to call. Per germline, CDR1 MDHEN and CDR2 SYDVKM. Trimming removed 3 bases at V and 0 bases at J, with 15 bases between. This CDR3 spans 17 amino acids. Written as DNA, the CDR3 is TGTGCCAGCAGTTTTCTTAGTCAGGCCGTCTCTGGAAACACCATATATTTT. It is translated as CASSFLSQAVSGNTIYF.

The rearrangement joins TRBV29-1 to TRBJ2-3; D possibly corresponds to TRBD2 (5 bases). Germline V gene sequence: CDR1 SQVTM, CDR2 ANQGSEA. The CDR3 is 15 residues long. V was pared by 2 bases and J by 2 bases, with 14 bases between. CDR3 sequence: CSVESSLNPTDTQYF. The CDR3 coding sequence is TGCAGCGTTGAATCTAGCTTAAACCCCACAGATACGCAGTATTTT.

The chain is built from TRBV4-1 and TRBJ1-2; the match to TRBD1 covers 7 bases. Germline CDR1 and CDR2: MGHRA and YSYEKL. After removal of 4 bases from V and 7 bases from J, the junction contained 6 bases not matched to a gene. The CDR3 length is 13 residues. In DNA form, the CDR3 reads TGCGCCAGCAGCCCCCAACAGGGGAGTGGCTACACCTTC. The encoded protein is CASSPQQGSGYTF.